A selection of T cell receptor beta chains follows, all from one sample in a study of vaccination effects on CD4 cells after COVID-19. The data were produced by immunoSEQ multiplex PCR, yet TCRdb's version contains in-frame clones alone and is incomplete. The table includes some 69,000 clones, 74% detected once. These receptors are not linked to any known antigen. The sample in question was CD4+ T cells from PBMCs cultured with HCoV-229E spike peptides, obtained after COVID-19 vaccination. Receptors originate from a human donor who received a COVID-19 vaccine. Each CDR3 is given with its conserved first and last residue. A D gene is named only where the DNA matches it firmly. Some rows have no size entry. The others give once, few or many, or a class for an expanded clone.

D gene: -; J gene: TRBJ1-6; V gene: TRBV19; clone size: -; CDR3 DNA: TGTGCCAGTAGGCCGGACTTCAATTCACCCCTCCACTTT; CDR3 protein: CASRPDFNSPLHF
D gene: TRBD2; J gene: TRBJ2-3; V gene: TRBV24-1; clone size: -; CDR3 DNA: TGTGCCACCAGTGACCAACTAGCGGGGGCTTATGATACGCAGTATTTT; CDR3 protein: CATSDQLAGAYDTQYF
D gene: TRBD1; J gene: TRBJ2-1; V gene: TRBV12-5; clone size: -; CDR3 DNA: TGTGCTAGTGGTTTGTATTACCGGGAAAGTACAGGGGGCTTTCACAATGAGCAGTTCTTC; CDR3 protein: CASGLYYRESTGGFHNEQFF
D gene: TRBD1; J gene: TRBJ2-2; V gene: TRBV19; clone size: -; CDR3 DNA: TGTGCCAGTAGCACTGGGACAGGGGAAAACACCGGGGAGCTGTTTTTT; CDR3 protein: CASSTGTGENTGELFF
D gene: TRBD1; J gene: TRBJ1-5; V gene: TRBV25-1; clone size: -; CDR3 DNA: TGTGCCAGCAGTGCGGGGACAGGGGTAGGTCAGCCCCAGCATTTT; CDR3 protein: CASSAGTGVGQPQHF
D gene: -; J gene: TRBJ2-3; V gene: TRBV6-4; clone size: few; CDR3 DNA: TGTGCCAGCAGTGAGAACCGGATGGATACGCAGTATTTT; CDR3 protein: CASSENRMDTQYF
D gene: TRBD1; J gene: TRBJ1-1; V gene: TRBV2; clone size: -; CDR3 DNA: TGTGCCAGCGCCGGACAGGGGGCGACTGAAGCTTTCTTT; CDR3 protein: CASAGQGATEAFF
D gene: TRBD1; J gene: TRBJ1-2; V gene: TRBV13; clone size: -; CDR3 DNA: TGTGCCAGCAGCCTGGGACAGGGCAATTCTTACTATGGCTACACCTTC; CDR3 protein: CASSLGQGNSYYGYTF
D gene: -; J gene: TRBJ1-5; V gene: TRBV10-3; clone size: few; CDR3 DNA: TGTGCCATCAGTGAGGGGGCCTTGCAGCCCCAGCATTTT; CDR3 protein: CAISEGALQPQHF
D gene: -; J gene: TRBJ2-1; V gene: TRBV11-3; clone size: -; CDR3 DNA: TGTGCCAGCAGCCTTCTCAGTGGGTCGGGGCAGTTCTTC; CDR3 protein: CASSLLSGSGQFF
D gene: TRBD2; J gene: TRBJ2-1; V gene: TRBV7-8; clone size: -; CDR3 DNA: TGTGCCAGCAGCCCTAGACTAGCGGGGGGGAGATACAATGAGCAGTTCTTC; CDR3 protein: CASSPRLAGGRYNEQFF
D gene: -; J gene: TRBJ2-5; V gene: TRBV7-2; clone size: -; CDR3 DNA: TGTGCCAGCAGCTTAGCCAGTTGGGGGGAGACCCAGTACTTC; CDR3 protein: CASSLASWGETQYF
D gene: TRBD2; J gene: TRBJ2-3; V gene: TRBV7-2; clone size: -; CDR3 DNA: TGTGCCAGCAGCTCCTTTAGCGGGGGCACAGATACGCAGTATTTT; CDR3 protein: CASSSFSGGTDTQYF
D gene: -; J gene: TRBJ2-5; V gene: TRBV4-1; clone size: -; CDR3 DNA: TGCGCCAGCAGTCAACCGGGAGAAAAAGAGACCCAGTACTTC; CDR3 protein: CASSQPGEKETQYF
D gene: -; J gene: TRBJ1-4; V gene: TRBV12-3/TRBV12-4; clone size: -; CDR3 DNA: TGTGCCAGCAGTTTATTTGGAGAAAAACTGTTTTTT; CDR3 protein: CASSLFGEKLFF
D gene: -; J gene: TRBJ2-5; V gene: TRBV24-1; clone size: -; CDR3 DNA: TGTGCCACCAGTGATTGGGGGCGTGAGACCCAGTACTTC; CDR3 protein: CATSDWGRETQYF
D gene: -; J gene: TRBJ1-1; V gene: TRBV6-5; clone size: once; CDR3 DNA: TGTGCCAGCAGTTTAAGACGTGAGAAGAACACTGAAGCTTTCTTT; CDR3 protein: CASSLRREKNTEAFF
D gene: -; J gene: TRBJ1-2; V gene: TRBV19; clone size: -; CDR3 DNA: TGTGCCAGTAAGCAGGGTTACTATGGCTACACCTTC; CDR3 protein: CASKQGYYGYTF
D gene: -; J gene: TRBJ1-4; V gene: TRBV5-1; clone size: once; CDR3 DNA: TGCGCCAGCAGCTCTACAGGGTCAACTAATGAAAAACTGTTTTTT; CDR3 protein: CASSSTGSTNEKLFF
D gene: -; J gene: TRBJ1-2; V gene: TRBV9; clone size: -; CDR3 DNA: TGTGCCAGCAGCGTAGAAGGGTATGGCTACACCTTC; CDR3 protein: CASSVEGYGYTF
D gene: -; J gene: TRBJ1-4; V gene: TRBV2; clone size: -; CDR3 DNA: TGTGCCAGCAGTGCCCAACTAATACCTAATGAAAAACTGTTTTTT; CDR3 protein: CASSAQLIPNEKLFF
D gene: -; J gene: TRBJ1-2; V gene: TRBV5-1; clone size: -; CDR3 DNA: TGCGCCAGCAGCACCACAGGGAACTATGGCTACACCTTC; CDR3 protein: CASSTTGNYGYTF
D gene: -; J gene: TRBJ1-2; V gene: TRBV5-1; clone size: few; CDR3 DNA: TGCGCCAGCAGCACCACAGGGAGAGGCTACACCTTC; CDR3 protein: CASSTTGRGYTF
D gene: TRBD1; J gene: TRBJ2-1; V gene: TRBV6-5; clone size: -; CDR3 DNA: TGTGCCAGCAGGCCCGGGACAGGGGGCAAGTATGAGCAGTTCTTC; CDR3 protein: CASRPGTGGKYEQFF
D gene: -; J gene: TRBJ2-2; V gene: TRBV6-6; clone size: -; CDR3 DNA: TGTGCCAGCAGTTACTCGGCAGCGAACACCGGGGAGCTGTTTTTT; CDR3 protein: CASSYSAANTGELFF